A single sample gave rise to the 6 T cell receptor beta chains below, sequenced in a study. Treg sorting used a CD4+CD25+CD127-/low gate. TCRdb passed the 5' RACE reads through MiXCR, listing each CDR3 protein once. The sample carries around 9,000 distinct CDR3 sequences, roughly 34% recorded once. Sequencing was carried out using Tregs sorted from blood. Receptor source: a female donor with breast cancer.

This chain links TRBV5-1 with TRBJ2-4, with D tentatively TRBD1 (5 bases). Germline CDR1 and CDR2: SGHRS and YFSETQ. The CDR3 has 13 amino acids. Trimming took 5 bases from V and 10 from J, leaving 16 bases between them. The CDR3 DNA follows: TGCGCCAGCAGTTTCGACAGCCTTGGGATTCAGTACTTC. This codes for CASSFDSLGIQYF. Filled out from reference TRBV5-1 and TRBJ2-4, the complete variable domain reads KAGVTQTPRYLIKTRGQQVTLSCSPISGHRSVSWYQQTPGQGLQFLFEYFSETQRNKGNFPGRFSGRQFSNSRSEMNVSTLELGDSALYLCASSFDSLGIQYFGAGTRLSVL.

This clonotype was detected only once. A much larger clone sits a single nucleotide away, making a read error possible. The V gene is TRBV20-1, the J gene TRBJ2-7; 8 bases are a match to TRBD2. CDR3 length: 10 amino acids. The germline V gene has CDR1 DFQATT and CDR2 SNEGSKA (reference sequence). The CDR3 loop is CSTAGAFVNF. CDR3 nucleotides: TGCAGTACAGCGGGAGCATTCGTAAACTTC.

This chain links TRBV6-5 with TRBJ2-1, with D tentatively TRBD1 or TRBD2 (5 bases each). The CDR3 spans 15 residues. Germline values: CDR1 MNHEY, CDR2 SVGAGI. The V gene lost 6 bases and the J gene lost 7 bases, with 19 bases spanning the gap. This CDR3 reads CASSRGRLGGNEQFF. The CDR3 DNA reads as TGTGCCAGCAGCCGGGGCCGACTTGGGGGAAATGAGCAGTTCTTC.

This clonotype is labeled medium-sized. The J gene is TRBJ2-1, the V gene TRBV10-3; D uncertain. The CDR3 has 12 residues. Trimming cost V 4 bases and J 6 bases, with 7 bases left between them. Germline CDR1 and CDR2: ENHRY and SYGVKD. CDR3 bases: TGTGCCATCAGTGGGCCCATCAATGAGCAGTTCTTC. This codes for CAISGPINEQFF.

The chain employs TRBV4-3 and TRBJ1-2; D remains unclear. V lost 0 bases and J lost 8, with 13 bases in between. This CDR3 spans 14 amino acids. In germline, CDR1 is LGHNA, CDR2 YSLEER. In nucleotides, the CDR3 is TGCGCCAGCAGCCAAGAGTATGGGGAGTGGGGCTACACCTTC. This translates into CASSQEYGEWGYTF.

About this clonotype: This could be a read error, since a much larger clone is one nucleotide away. V usage is TRBV11-2 and J usage is TRBJ2-3; 7 nucleotides line up with TRBD2. The CDR3 contains 17 residues. The germline gives CDR1 SGHAT, CDR2 FQNNGV. The V and J ends lost 5 bases and 2 bases, in that order; junction bases with no gene match: 13. CDR3 coding DNA: TGTGCCAGCAGCCCTAGACTAGCTATGGACACCACAGATACGCAGTATTTT. Encoded protein: CASSPRLAMDTTDTQYF.